These 18 T cell receptor beta chains were sequenced from one sample in a study of cytomegalovirus exposure and HLA in healthy donors (dated by TCRdb to the late 2010s). Preparation of the library involved the immunoSEQ multiplex PCR assay. For the multiplex PCR, a mixture combining 60 forward primers for TCR Vbeta segments and 13 reverse primers for TCR Jbeta segments was used. TCRdb stores this immuneACCESS table with in-frame sequences only. Part of the clones is absent; in the studies checked, under half of the shortfall reflects unresolved V genes, and no reason is known for the rest. This sample is represented by 95,000 to 150,000 clones; about 79% of them were singletons. The top ten constitute around 3.3% of the sample. The specimen sequenced was PBMCs. These receptors originate from a woman between 50 and 59 years old in good health and CMV-seronegative.

J is TRBJ1-5 and V is TRBV28; D perhaps matches TRBD1 (5 bases). The germline V and J ends were trimmed by 6 bases and 4 bases, with 10 bases remaining between them. Germline V lookup: CDR1 MDHEN, CDR2 SYDVKM. The CDR3 length is 13 residues. The CDR3: CASRDTLNQPQHF. As DNA, the CDR3 is TGTGCCAGCAGGGACACCCTTAATCAGCCCCAGCATTTT.

The V and J genes are TRBV7-9 and TRBJ2-1, with 12 bases identical to TRBD2. Germline V gene data show CDR1 as SEHNR and CDR2 as FQNEAQ (reference sequence). The CDR3 has 16 amino acids. Losses at the gene ends were 5 bases for V and 6 bases for J; bases not matched to a gene: 8. The CDR3 DNA reads as TGTGCCAGCAGCCCCCTCACTAGCGGGAGGAGCAATGAGCAGTTCTTC. Its protein product is CASSPLTSGRSNEQFF.

The V and J genes are TRBV4-2 and TRBJ2-1; 11 bases are shared with TRBD2. The CDR3 has 20 residues. CDR1 is LGHNA, CDR2 YNFKEQ, per germline. Trimming took 1 base from V and 6 from J; bases not matched to a gene: 17. The CDR3 region has the DNA TGTGCCAGCAGCCAAGTCGGTGGTCTCGCCGGACTAGCGGGCTCCAATGAGCAGTTCTTC. Translation: CASSQVGGLAGLAGSNEQFF.

The chain couples TRBV7-3 to TRBJ2-1; tentative D call: TRBD2 (6 bases). The CDR3 has 13 amino acids. In germline, CDR1 is SGHTA, CDR2 FQGTGA. V was pared by 5 bases and J by 6 bases, with 11 bases between. The CDR3 coding sequence is TGTGCCAGCAGCAACGGAGGGTCCAATGAGCAGTTCTTC. Protein: CASSNGGSNEQFF.

This chain uses TRBV14 with TRBJ1-6; no clear D. The CDR3 is 13 amino acids. In germline, CDR1 is SGHDN, CDR2 FVKESK. Between the trimmed V and J ends, which lost 4 bases and 7 bases, there was a span of 8 bases. CDR3 DNA: TGTGCCAGCAGCCCCGGTGTGAATTCACCCCTCCACTTT. Amino acids: CASSPGVNSPLHF.

The chain links TRBV7-3 to TRBJ2-1; D is unresolved. In germline, CDR1 is SGHTA, CDR2 FQGTGA. The CDR3 runs to 13 residues. Trimming left V 1 base short and J 5 bases short, with 6 bases between. The CDR3 nucleotides are TGTGCCAGCAGCTTAAGGGCGAACAATGAGCAGTTCTTC. Translation: CASSLRANNEQFF.

This chain connects TRBV10-3 to TRBJ1-5; D might be TRBD1 (6 bases). Germline values: CDR1 ENHRY, CDR2 SYGVKD. V lost 6 bases, J lost 3 bases, and 15 bases lay in between. There are 15 residues in the CDR3. CDR3 sequence (DNA): TGTGCCATCAGCCCTTCGCCAGGGGACAATCAGCCCCAGCATTTT. Protein: CAISPSPGDNQPQHF.

The chain uses TRBV4-3 and TRBJ2-1, with 7 bases matching TRBD2. This CDR3 region has 14 residues. Per germline, CDR1 LGHNA and CDR2 YSLEER. The junction had 3 bases not matched to a gene; V was cut back by 0 bases and J by 7 bases. CDR3 in amino acids: CASSQERETNEQFF. CDR3 DNA: TGCGCCAGCAGCCAAGAGCGGGAGACGAATGAGCAGTTCTTC.

The V call is TRBV29-1, the J call TRBJ2-2; D is undetermined. The CDR3 runs 11 residues. Germline CDR1 is SQVTM and CDR2 is ANQGSEA. The V gene lost 0 bases and the J gene lost 7 bases, with 3 bases spanning the gap. The CDR3 DNA is TGCAGCGTTGAAGATATCGGGGAGCTGTTTTTT. It codes for CSVEDIGELFF.

The chain recombines TRBV11-3 with TRBJ2-2; 8 bases align to TRBD1. CDR3 length: 14 amino acids. With V trimmed by 5 bases and J by 7 bases, 6 bases remained unmatched. Per germline, CDR1 SGHNT and CDR2 YENEEA. The CDR3 reads CASSMGQASGELFF. CDR3 nucleotide sequence: TGTGCCAGCAGCATGGGACAGGCCAGCGGGGAGCTGTTTTTT. Using reference TRBV11-3 and TRBJ2-2 for the parts outside the CDR3, the full variable domain is EAGVVQSPRYKIIEKKQPVAFWCNPISGHNTLYWYLQNLGQGPELLIRYENEEAVDDSQLPKDRFSAERLKGVDSTLKIQPAELGDSAVYLCASSMGQASGELFFGEGSRLTVL.

The V call is TRBV7-2, the J call TRBJ1-3; 7 bases line up with TRBD1. Looked up from germline, CDR1 is SGHTA and CDR2 is FQGNSA. The CDR3 runs to 13 residues. The J segment lost 4 bases and the V segment lost 8 bases, leaving 5 bases of the junction unmatched. CDR3 in DNA: TGTGCCAGCCGTTGGGGACAGGGAAACACCATATATTTT. It specifies CASRWGQGNTIYF.

This chain links TRBV7-8 with TRBJ2-5; 7 nucleotides match TRBD2. CDR1 is SGHVS and CDR2 is FQNEAQ in the germline V gene. After removal of 1 base from V and 13 bases from J, the junction contained 9 bases not matched to a gene. The CDR3 loop spans 13 amino acids. The CDR3 region is CASSLEGGRAGYF. The CDR3 coding sequence is TGTGCCAGCAGCTTAGAGGGCGGGAGAGCGGGGTACTTC.

The chain couples TRBV5-4 to TRBJ1-2, with 8 positions matching TRBD1. The germline gives CDR1 SGHNT, CDR2 YYREEE (reference sequence). CDR3 length equals 15 residues. V shed 3 bases and J 7 bases; nucleotides not matched to a gene: 11. The CDR3 region has the DNA TGTGCCAGCAGCTGGGCAGGACAGGGTGACTCTGGCTACACCTTC. It yields the protein CASSWAGQGDSGYTF.

As DNA, the CDR3 is TGTGCCAGCAGGCCCGGGGGAATGAACACTGAAGCTTTCTTT. Translating gives CASRPGGMNTEAFF. The chain combines TRBV28 with TRBJ1-1, with D tentatively TRBD1 (5 bases). The CDR3 has 14 residues. The V and J ends lost 6 bases and 0 bases respectively, with 11 bases between them. The germline V gene has CDR1 MDHEN and CDR2 SYDVKM.

The gene calls are TRBV6-5 and TRBJ1-1; unclear D gene. Trimming left V 4 bases short and J 1 base short, with 7 bases between. CDR3 length: 13 residues. Germline assignment: CDR1 MNHEY and CDR2 SVGAGI. The CDR3 spells CASSSLRNTEAFF. The DNA for the CDR3 is TGTGCCAGCAGTTCTCTAAGGAACACTGAAGCTTTCTTT.

The rearrangement links TRBV7-9 to TRBJ2-1; 9 nucleotides match TRBD1. Losses at the gene ends were 6 bases for V and 4 bases for J; bases not matched to a gene: 4. The CDR3 spans 14 residues. The V gene's germline CDR1 is SEHNR and CDR2 FQNEAQ (reference sequence). CDR3 region: CASRTGGLYNEQFF. Here the CDR3 DNA reads TGTGCCAGCAGGACAGGGGGGTTGTACAATGAGCAGTTCTTC. The full variable domain, with the rest looked up from reference TRBV7-9 and TRBJ2-1, is DTGVSQNPRHKITKRGQNVTFRCDPISEHNRLYWYRQTLGQGPEFLTYFQNEAQLEKSRLLSDRFSAERPKGSFSTLEIQRTEQGDSAMYLCASRTGGLYNEQFFGPGTRLTVL.

This clone was counted only a few times. This CDR3 reads CASSLGVGLAGVETQYF. CDR3 nucleotides: TGTGCCAGCAGTTTAGGGGTAGGACTAGCGGGAGTTGAGACCCAGTACTTC. The chain uses TRBV28 and TRBJ2-5, with TRBD2 matching 13 bases. Trimming removed 2 bases from V and 5 bases from J; junction bases left unmatched: 8. Germline V gives CDR1 MDHEN, CDR2 SYDVKM. The CDR3 sequence is 17 residues long.

V is TRBV7-9 and J is TRBJ1-1; TRBD1 might be the D (6 bases). From germline, CDR1 is SEHNR and CDR2 FQNEAQ (reference sequence). This CDR3 has 16 amino acids. Between the trimmed V and J ends, which lost 7 bases and 1 base, there was a span of 19 bases. CDR3 DNA sequence: TGTGCCAGCAACCAGCCCCTTATGACAGGGAACACTGAAGCTTTCTTT. Its protein is CASNQPLMTGNTEAFF.